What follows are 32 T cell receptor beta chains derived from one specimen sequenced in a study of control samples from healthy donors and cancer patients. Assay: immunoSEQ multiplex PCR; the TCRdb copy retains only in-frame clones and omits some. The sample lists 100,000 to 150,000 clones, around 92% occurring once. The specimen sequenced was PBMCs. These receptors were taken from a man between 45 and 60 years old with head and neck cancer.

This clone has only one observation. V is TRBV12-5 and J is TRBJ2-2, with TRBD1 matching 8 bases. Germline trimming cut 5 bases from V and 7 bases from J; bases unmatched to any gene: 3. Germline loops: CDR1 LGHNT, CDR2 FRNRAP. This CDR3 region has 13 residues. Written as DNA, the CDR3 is TGTGCTAGTGGTGGACAGGGAGGCGGGGAGCTGTTTTTT. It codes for CASGGQGGGELFF. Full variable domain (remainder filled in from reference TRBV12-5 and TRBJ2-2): DARVTQTPRHKVTEMGQEVTMRCQPILGHNTVFWYRQTMMQGLELLAYFRNRAPLDDSGMPKDRFSAEMPDATLATLKIQPSEPRDSAVYFCASGGQGGGELFFGEGSRLTVL.

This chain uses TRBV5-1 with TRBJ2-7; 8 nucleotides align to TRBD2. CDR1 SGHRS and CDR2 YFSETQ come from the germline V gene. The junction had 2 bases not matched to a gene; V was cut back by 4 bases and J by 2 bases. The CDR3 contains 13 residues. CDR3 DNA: TGCGCCAGCAGCCCCGGGGGGGCCTACGAGCAGTACTTC. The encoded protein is CASSPGGAYEQYF.

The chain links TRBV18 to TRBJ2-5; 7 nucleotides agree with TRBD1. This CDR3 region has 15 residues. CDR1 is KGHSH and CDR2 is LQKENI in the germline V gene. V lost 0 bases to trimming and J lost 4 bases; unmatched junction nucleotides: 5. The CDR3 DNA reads TGTGCCAGCTCACCACCGAGGGGGCATGGAGAGACCCAGTACTTC. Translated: CASSPPRGHGETQYF.

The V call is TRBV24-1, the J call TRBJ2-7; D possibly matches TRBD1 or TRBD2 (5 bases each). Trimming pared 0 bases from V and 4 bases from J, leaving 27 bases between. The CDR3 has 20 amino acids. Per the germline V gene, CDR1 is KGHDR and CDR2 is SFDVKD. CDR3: CATSDLGRGVTGAGVYEQYF. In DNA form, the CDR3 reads TGTGCCACCAGTGATTTGGGGCGCGGTGTGACCGGGGCCGGTGTGTACGAGCAGTACTTC.

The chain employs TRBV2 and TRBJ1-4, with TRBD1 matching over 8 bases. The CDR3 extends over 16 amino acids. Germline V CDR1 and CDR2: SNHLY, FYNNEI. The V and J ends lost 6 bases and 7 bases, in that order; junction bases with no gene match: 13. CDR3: CASSDQRTGTGEKLFF. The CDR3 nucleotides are TGTGCCAGCAGCGACCAGAGGACAGGGACGGGTGAAAAACTGTTTTTT.

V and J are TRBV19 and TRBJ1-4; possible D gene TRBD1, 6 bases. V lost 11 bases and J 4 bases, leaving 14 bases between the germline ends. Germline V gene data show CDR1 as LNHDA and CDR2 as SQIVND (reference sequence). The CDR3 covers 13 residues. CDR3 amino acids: CAGSRGLNEKLFF. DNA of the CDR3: TGTGCCGGGAGCAGGGGACTTAATGAAAAACTGTTTTTT.

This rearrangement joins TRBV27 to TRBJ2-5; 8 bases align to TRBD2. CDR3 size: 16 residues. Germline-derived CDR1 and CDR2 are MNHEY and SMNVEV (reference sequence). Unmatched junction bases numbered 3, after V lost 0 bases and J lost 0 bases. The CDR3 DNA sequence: TGTGCCAGCAGTTTATCAGCTAGCGGGTACCAAGAGACCCAGTACTTC. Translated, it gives CASSLSASGYQETQYF.

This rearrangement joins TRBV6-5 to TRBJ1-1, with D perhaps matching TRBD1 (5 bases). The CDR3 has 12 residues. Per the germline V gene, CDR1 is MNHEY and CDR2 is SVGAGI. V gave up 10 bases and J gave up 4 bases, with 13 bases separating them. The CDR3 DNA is TGTGCCATCCTGGGGGTTGGCACTGAAGCTTTCTTT. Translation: CAILGVGTEAFF.

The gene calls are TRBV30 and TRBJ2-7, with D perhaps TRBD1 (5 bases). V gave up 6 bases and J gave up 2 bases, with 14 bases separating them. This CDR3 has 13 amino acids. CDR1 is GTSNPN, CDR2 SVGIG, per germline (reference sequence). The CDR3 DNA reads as TGTGCCTGCCACGGAAGGGGTACCTACGAGCAGTACTTC. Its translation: CACHGRGTYEQYF.

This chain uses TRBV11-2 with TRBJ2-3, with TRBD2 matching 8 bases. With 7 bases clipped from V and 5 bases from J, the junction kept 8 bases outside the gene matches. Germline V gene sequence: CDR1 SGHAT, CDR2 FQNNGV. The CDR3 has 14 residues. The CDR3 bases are TGTGCCAGCACCCTCCGGGGGGGGTTAGATACGCAGTATTTT. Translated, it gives CASTLRGGLDTQYF.

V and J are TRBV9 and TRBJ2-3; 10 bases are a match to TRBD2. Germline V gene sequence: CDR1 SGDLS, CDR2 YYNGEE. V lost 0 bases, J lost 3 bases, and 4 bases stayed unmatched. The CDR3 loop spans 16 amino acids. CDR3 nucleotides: TGTGCCAGCAGCGTAGTAGCGGGGGGTTTTACAGATACGCAGTATTTT. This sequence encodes CASSVVAGGFTDTQYF.

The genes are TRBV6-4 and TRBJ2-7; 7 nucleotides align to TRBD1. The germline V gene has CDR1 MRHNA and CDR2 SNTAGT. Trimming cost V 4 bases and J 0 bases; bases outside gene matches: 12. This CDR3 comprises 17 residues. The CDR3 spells CASSASDREYYSYEQYF. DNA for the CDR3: TGTGCCAGCAGTGCCTCCGACAGGGAATACTACTCCTACGAGCAGTACTTC.

Written as DNA, the CDR3 is TGTGCCAGCAGCCGAGGGGTTGGGGGGGAGACCCAGTACTTC. Protein sequence: CASSRGVGGETQYF. The rearrangement uses TRBV3-1 (or the pseudogene TRBV3-2) and TRBJ2-5; D is perhaps TRBD2 (6 bases). Trimming shortened V by 4 bases and J by 5 bases, and 14 bases separated the two germline ends. CDR3 size: 14 residues. Per germline, CDR1 LGHDT and CDR2 YNNKEL (reference sequence).

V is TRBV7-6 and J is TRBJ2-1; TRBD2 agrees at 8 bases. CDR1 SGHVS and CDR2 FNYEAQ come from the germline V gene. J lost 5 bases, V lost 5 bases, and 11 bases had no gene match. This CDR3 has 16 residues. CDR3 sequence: CASSVRRSGGDNEQFF. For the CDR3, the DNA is TGTGCCAGCAGCGTGCGTAGGTCGGGAGGGGACAATGAGCAGTTCTTC.

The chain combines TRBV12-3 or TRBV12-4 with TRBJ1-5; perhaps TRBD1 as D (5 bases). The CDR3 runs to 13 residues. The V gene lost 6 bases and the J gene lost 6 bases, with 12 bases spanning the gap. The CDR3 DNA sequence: TGTGCCAGCAGCAGGGCCTCGGGTCAGCCCCAGCATTTT. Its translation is CASSRASGQPQHF.

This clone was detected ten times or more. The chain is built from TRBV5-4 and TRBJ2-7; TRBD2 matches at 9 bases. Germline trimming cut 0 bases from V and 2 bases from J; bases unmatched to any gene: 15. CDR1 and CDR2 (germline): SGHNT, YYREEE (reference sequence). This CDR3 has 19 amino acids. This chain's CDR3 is CASSLGPKGSGGTTYEQYF. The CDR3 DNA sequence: TGTGCCAGCAGCTTGGGACCCAAGGGGAGCGGGGGGACGACCTACGAGCAGTACTTC.

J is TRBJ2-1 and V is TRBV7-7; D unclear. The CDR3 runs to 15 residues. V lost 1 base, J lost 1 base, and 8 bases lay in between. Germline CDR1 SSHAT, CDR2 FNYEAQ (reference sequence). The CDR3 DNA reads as TGTGCCAGCAGCTTAGGCCAGGTTTCCTACAATGAGCAGTTCTTC. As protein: CASSLGQVSYNEQFF.

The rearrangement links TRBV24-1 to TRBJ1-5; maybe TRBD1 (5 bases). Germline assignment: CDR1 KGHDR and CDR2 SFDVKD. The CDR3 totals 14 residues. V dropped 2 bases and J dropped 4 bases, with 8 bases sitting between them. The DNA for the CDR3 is TGTGCCACCAGTGATTCATGGGGGAATCAGCCCCAGCATTTT. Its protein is CATSDSWGNQPQHF.

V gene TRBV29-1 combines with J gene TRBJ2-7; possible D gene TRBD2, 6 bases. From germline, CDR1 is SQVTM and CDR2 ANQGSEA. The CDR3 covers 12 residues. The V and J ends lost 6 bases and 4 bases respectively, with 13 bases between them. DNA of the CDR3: TGCAGCGTACGGATAGGAGGGTACGAGCAGTACTTC. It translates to CSVRIGGYEQYF.

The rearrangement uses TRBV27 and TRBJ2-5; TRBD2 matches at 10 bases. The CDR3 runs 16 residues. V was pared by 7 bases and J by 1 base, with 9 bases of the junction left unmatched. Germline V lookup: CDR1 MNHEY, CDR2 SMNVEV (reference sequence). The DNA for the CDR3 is TGTGCCAGCACCCCGCAGCGGGGGGGACCCCAAGAGACCCAGTACTTC. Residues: CASTPQRGGPQETQYF.

The CDR3, as DNA: TGTGCCAGCAGCTTCGGGGTGCGGGGAGAAGAGCAGTACTTC. Translating gives CASSFGVRGEEQYF. The V call is TRBV7-9, the J call TRBJ2-7, with D possibly being TRBD2 (6 bases). This CDR3 is 14 amino acids long. CDR1 is SEHNR and CDR2 is FQNEAQ in the germline V gene (reference sequence). V was shortened by 3 bases and J by 7 bases, with 16 bases between the two germline ends.

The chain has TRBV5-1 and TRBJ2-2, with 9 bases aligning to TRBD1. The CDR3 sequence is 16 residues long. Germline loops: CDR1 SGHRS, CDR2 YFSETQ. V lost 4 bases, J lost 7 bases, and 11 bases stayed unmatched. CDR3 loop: CASSAEGTGNGGELFF. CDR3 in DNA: TGCGCCAGCAGCGCGGAAGGGACAGGGAATGGCGGGGAGCTGTTTTTT.

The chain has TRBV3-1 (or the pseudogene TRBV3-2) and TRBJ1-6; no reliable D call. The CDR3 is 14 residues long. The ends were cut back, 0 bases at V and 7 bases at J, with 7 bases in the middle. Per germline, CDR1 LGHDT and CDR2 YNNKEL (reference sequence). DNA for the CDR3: TGTGCCAGCAGCCAAGAGGTCAACAATTCACCCCTCCACTTT. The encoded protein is CASSQEVNNSPLHF.

The CDR3 region has the DNA TGCAGTGCTGGGGACACTGAAGCTTTCTTT. Its protein is CSAGDTEAFF. The chain carries TRBV20-1 and TRBJ1-1, with unresolved D. Germline V lookup: CDR1 DFQATT, CDR2 SNEGSKA (reference sequence). The CDR3 runs 10 residues. V dropped 5 bases and J dropped 3 bases, with 4 bases sitting between them.

CDR3 amino acids: CASRHILGQGFPYYEQYF. CDR3 sequence (DNA): TGTGCCAGCAGACACATCCTGGGACAGGGTTTTCCATACTACGAGCAGTACTTC. The chain joins TRBV27 to TRBJ2-7, with TRBD1 matching 9 bases. With 6 bases clipped from V and 3 bases from J, the junction kept 18 bases outside the gene matches. Germline CDR1 is MNHEY and CDR2 is SMNVEV (reference sequence). This CDR3 is built from 18 residues.

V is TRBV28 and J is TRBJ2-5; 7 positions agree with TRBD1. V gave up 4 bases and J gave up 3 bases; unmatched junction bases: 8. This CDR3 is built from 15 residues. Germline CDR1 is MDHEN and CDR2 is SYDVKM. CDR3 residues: CASSSGSTGEETQYF. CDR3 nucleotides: TGTGCCAGCAGTTCCGGTTCAACAGGGGAAGAGACCCAGTACTTC.

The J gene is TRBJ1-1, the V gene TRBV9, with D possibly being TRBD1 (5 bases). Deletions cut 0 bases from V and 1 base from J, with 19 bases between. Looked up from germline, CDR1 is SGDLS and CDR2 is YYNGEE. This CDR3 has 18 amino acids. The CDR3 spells CASSVAAQGVGGNTEAFF. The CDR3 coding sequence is TGTGCCAGCAGCGTAGCTGCCCAGGGAGTGGGGGGGAACACTGAAGCTTTCTTT.

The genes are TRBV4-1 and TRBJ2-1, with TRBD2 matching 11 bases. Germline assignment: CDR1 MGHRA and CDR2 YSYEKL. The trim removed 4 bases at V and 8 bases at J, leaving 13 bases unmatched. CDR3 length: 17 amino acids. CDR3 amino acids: CASSLSKLAGGIYEQFF. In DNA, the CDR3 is TGCGCCAGCAGCCTCTCGAAGCTAGCGGGAGGAATCTATGAGCAGTTCTTC.

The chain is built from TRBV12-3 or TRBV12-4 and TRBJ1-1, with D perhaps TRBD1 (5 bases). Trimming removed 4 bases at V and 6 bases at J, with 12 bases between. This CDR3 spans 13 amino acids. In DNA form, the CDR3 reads TGTGCCAGCAGTTATACAGGAGGGGCTGAAGCTTTCTTT. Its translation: CASSYTGGAEAFF.

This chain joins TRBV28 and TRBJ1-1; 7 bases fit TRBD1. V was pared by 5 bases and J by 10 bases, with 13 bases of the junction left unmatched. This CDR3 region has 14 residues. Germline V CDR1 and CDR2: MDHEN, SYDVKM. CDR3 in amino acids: CASSPSDREMGAFF. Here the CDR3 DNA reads TGTGCCAGCAGTCCCAGCGACAGGGAAATGGGAGCTTTCTTT.

The CDR3 nucleotides read TGTGCCAGCAGCCAAGAAATTGTGAGGAACACCGGGGAGCTGTTTTTT. The encoded protein is CASSQEIVRNTGELFF. The chain links TRBV4-2 to TRBJ2-2; D gene ambiguous. The V gene's germline CDR1 is LGHNA and CDR2 YNFKEQ. The CDR3 has 16 amino acids. The ends were cut back, 0 bases at V and 1 base at J, with 9 bases in the middle.

The CDR3 protein is CASTLGGQGLYEQYF. For the CDR3, the DNA is TGTGCCAGCACCCTAGGGGGACAGGGGTTATACGAGCAGTACTTC. V and J are TRBV28 and TRBJ2-7, with 10 bases aligning to TRBD1. The CDR3 consists of 15 residues. Per the germline V gene, CDR1 is MDHEN and CDR2 is SYDVKM. V was pared by 7 bases and J by 4 bases, with 10 bases of the junction left unmatched.